These 5 T cell receptor beta chains were sequenced from one sample in a study of blood T cell repertoires in COVID-19 (dated by TCRdb to between 2020 and 2021). Receptor libraries were prepared by the immunoSEQ multiplex PCR assay. As stored in TCRdb, this immuneACCESS dataset retains in-frame rearrangements with V and J assigned. A fraction of the clones does not appear; measured against another copy, unresolved V genes explain less than half of the discrepancy, and the remainder lacks a known reason. In all, the sample holds roughly 140,000 clones, and roughly 85% of those were seen once. The top ten constitute over 2.5% of the sample. Sequencing was carried out using peripheral blood. These receptors were taken from a man aged 45-65 years with acute or convalescent COVID-19.

CDR3 region: CASSTRVGSTDTQYF. The CDR3 DNA sequence: TGCGCCAGCAGCACCAGGGTAGGGAGCACAGATACGCAGTATTTT. The rearrangement uses TRBV5-1 and TRBJ2-3; D is perhaps TRBD1 (5 bases). V was cut by 4 bases and J by 0 bases, with 12 bases left in between. The V gene's germline CDR1 is SGHRS and CDR2 YFSETQ. CDR3 length: 15 amino acids. Complete variable domain (other parts from reference TRBV5-1 and TRBJ2-3): KAGVTQTPRYLIKTRGQQVTLSCSPISGHRSVSWYQQTPGQGLQFLFEYFSETQRNKGNFPGRFSGRQFSNSRSEMNVSTLELGDSALYLCASSTRVGSTDTQYFGPGTRLTVL.

V and J are TRBV6-5 and TRBJ2-1, with D perhaps matching TRBD2 (5 bases). The length of the CDR3 is 16 residues. Germline V lookup: CDR1 MNHEY, CDR2 SVGAGI. Trimming removed 0 bases from V and 7 bases from J, with 16 bases in between. The CDR3 DNA reads as TGTGCCAGCAGTTACTCGAGGGCCAGGTCCGTTAATGAGCAGTTCTTC. Amino acids: CASSYSRARSVNEQFF.

This rearrangement joins TRBV14 to TRBJ1-2, with D perhaps TRBD1 (5 bases). Germline assignment: CDR1 SGHDN and CDR2 FVKESK. The CDR3 is 13 amino acids. Trimming took 1 base from V and 6 from J, leaving 9 bases between them. In nucleotides, the CDR3 is TGTGCCAGCAGCCAAGTCAAGGGGCATGGCTACACCTTC. This gives the protein CASSQVKGHGYTF. The entire variable domain, with the rest obtained from reference TRBV14 and TRBJ1-2, is as follows: EAGVTQFPSHSVIEKGQTVTLRCDPISGHDNLYWYRRVMGKEIKFLLHFVKESKQDESGMPNNRFLAERTGGTYSTLKVQPAELEDSGVYFCASSQVKGHGYTFGSGTRLTVV.

The sample holds a few counts of this clone. The chain combines TRBV18 with TRBJ1-1, with a weak D call TRBD1 (5 bases). CDR3 size: 12 residues. Germline CDR1 and CDR2: KGHSH and LQKENI. V gave up 0 bases and J gave up 10 bases, with 9 bases separating them. CDR3 DNA sequence: TGTGCCAGCTCACCACCGGCAAGGGGAGCTTTCTTT. Its translation: CASSPPARGAFF.

This chain joins TRBV2 and TRBJ2-5; no reliable D call. CDR1 is SNHLY and CDR2 is FYNNEI in the germline V gene. The CDR3 sequence is 13 residues long. Trimming pared 4 bases from V and 2 bases from J, leaving 8 bases between. The CDR3 DNA reads TGTGCCAGCAGTGTTCGGGTACAAGAGACCCAGTACTTC. Amino acid sequence: CASSVRVQETQYF.